One and the same sample provided the 7 T cell receptor beta chains below, sequenced in a study of OX40 agonist ivuxolimab in advanced cancers. The protocol was immunoSEQ multiplex PCR, while the TCRdb copy is restricted to in-frame clones and leaves out a portion. The sample holds approximately 70,000 clones, roughly four fifths seen once. Sequenced here: CD4+ or CD8+ T cells sorted from blood, sampled in a trial of the OX40 agonist ivuxolimab. Receptors originate from an adult with an advanced solid tumor such as melanoma, head and neck, liver or kidney cancer.

The chain is built from TRBV5-1 and TRBJ2-3; 9 bases agree with TRBD1. Germline trimming cut 1 base from V and 3 bases from J; bases unmatched to any gene: 9. Per the germline V gene, CDR1 is SGHRS and CDR2 is YFSETQ. The CDR3 length is 17 residues. CDR3 region: CASSLSGTGSRTDTQYF. The CDR3 region has the DNA TGCGCCAGCAGCTTGTCTGGGACAGGGAGTCGGACAGATACGCAGTATTTT.

This chain connects TRBV2 to TRBJ1-5, with unresolved D. V was clipped by 6 bases and J by 2 bases, with 11 bases between them. Germline CDR1 and CDR2: SNHLY and FYNNEI. The CDR3 consists of 14 residues. In DNA, the CDR3 is TGTGCCAGCAGGACCAGGTCTGGCAATCAGCCCCAGCATTTT. Encoded protein: CASRTRSGNQPQHF.

This clone was counted a few times. The V call is TRBV5-1, the J call TRBJ1-1; no definite D call. The V end lost 2 bases, the J end lost 1 base, and 12 bases lay between the germline ends. Germline lookup yields CDR1 SGHRS and CDR2 YFSETQ. This CDR3 contains 15 residues. The CDR3, as DNA: TGCGCCAGCAGCTTAACGGTCATGGGGAACACTGAAGCTTTCTTT. Translation gives CASSLTVMGNTEAFF.

Worth noting for this clone: Other DNA sequences in the sample encode the same CDR3. The chain is built from TRBV7-2 and TRBJ2-2; D remains unclear. The CDR3 is made up of 13 amino acids. In germline, CDR1 is SGHTA, CDR2 FQGNSA. V was shortened by 1 base and J by 7 bases, with 7 bases between the two germline ends. CDR3 sequence: CASSLGLRGELFF. The CDR3 DNA reads TGTGCCAGCAGCTTAGGATTGCGCGGGGAGCTGTTTTTT.

This sequence joins TRBV2 and TRBJ2-7, with no clear D. Germline V gene data show CDR1 as SNHLY and CDR2 as FYNNEI. V was cut by 5 bases and J by 3 bases, with 5 bases left in between. The CDR3 extends over 11 amino acids. The chain's CDR3 is CASSPGYEQYF. DNA of the CDR3: TGTGCCAGCAGTCCCGGCTACGAGCAGTACTTC.

The rearrangement joins TRBV21-1 to TRBJ2-5; the table names TRBD2, a call not compared with the DNA. TRBV21-1 represents a pseudogene. The CDR3 consists of 17 residues. The CDR3 loop reads CASSKVGAGGHQETQYF. The CDR3 region has the DNA TGTGCCAGCAGCAAAGTCGGGGCGGGGGGCCACCAAGAGACCCAGTACTTC.

This chain joins TRBV11-3 and TRBJ2-2; 7 nucleotides align to TRBD1. The V segment lost 1 base and the J segment 2 bases; nucleotides outside the gene matches: 7. This CDR3 region has 17 residues. Germline V gene lookup returns CDR1 SGHNT and CDR2 YENEEA. The CDR3 sequence is CASSLGSGGRNTGELFF. CDR3 DNA: TGTGCCAGCAGCTTAGGCTCAGGGGGACGCAACACCGGGGAGCTGTTTTTT.